Below, 32 T cell receptor beta chains from the same sample are listed, as sequenced in a study of T cell changes during pregnancy in multiple sclerosis. The method was immunoSEQ multiplex PCR; TCRdb's version includes in-frame clones alone and lacks a portion of them. This sample carries about 56,000 clones, 75% to 90% of them seen once, and the ten largest clones take 0.38%. The sample consisted of CD4+ T cells from peripheral blood mononuclear cells, taken in the third trimester of pregnancy. The receptors shown here come from a female donor with multiple sclerosis, enrolled in a pregnancy study.

The CDR3 here is CASKAASYNEQFF. CDR3 sequence (DNA): TGTGCCAGCAAAGCCGCCTCCTACAATGAGCAGTTCTTC. V usage is TRBV6-1 and J usage is TRBJ2-1; D is uncertain. Germline V gene data show CDR1 as MNHNS and CDR2 as SASEGT. This CDR3 contains 13 residues. Trimming cost V 7 bases and J 0 bases, with 7 bases left between them.

The gene calls are TRBV6-4 and TRBJ1-1, with a possible D match to TRBD1 (5 bases). Germline V gives CDR1 MRHNA, CDR2 SNTAGT. Trimming took off 4 bases at V and 3 bases at J, with 15 bases between the two ends. The CDR3 is 15 amino acids. CDR3 nucleotides: TGTGCCAGCAGTGCGCAAGTGGGGGGGGACACTGAAGCTTTCTTT. This translates into CASSAQVGGDTEAFF.

This chain joins TRBV7-9 and TRBJ2-7; 8 bases map to TRBD1. The V segment lost 1 base and the J segment 3 bases; nucleotides outside the gene matches: 5. Germline V gives CDR1 SEHNR, CDR2 FQNEAQ (reference sequence). The CDR3 loop spans 15 amino acids. The CDR3 DNA is TGTGCCAGCAGCTTAGGGACAGGGCGAGACTACGAGCAGTACTTC. Residues: CASSLGTGRDYEQYF.

The chain carries TRBV28 and TRBJ2-3; 8 bases are a match to TRBD2. Germline lookup yields CDR1 MDHEN and CDR2 SYDVKM. The CDR3 runs to 16 residues. V trimming: 1 base; J trimming: 2 bases; junction bases outside the gene matches: 5. In DNA, the CDR3 is TGTGCCAGCAGTTTATCAGGTAGCGGGGACACAGATACGCAGTATTTT. Translating gives CASSLSGSGDTDTQYF.

The chain recombines TRBV7-9 with TRBJ1-2, with unresolved D. Trimming shortened V by 6 bases and J by 6 bases, and 14 bases separated the two germline ends. Looked up from germline, CDR1 is SEHNR and CDR2 is FQNEAQ (reference sequence). This CDR3 is 13 amino acids long. The CDR3 protein is CASSQTAADGYTF. DNA of the CDR3: TGTGCCAGCAGTCAAACCGCGGCCGATGGCTACACCTTC.

In this sample, this clone turned up once. The rearrangement uses TRBV18 and TRBJ1-1, with 7 bases fitting TRBD1. The CDR3 has 15 amino acids. CDR1 is KGHSH, CDR2 LQKENI, per germline. V was clipped by 4 bases and J by 7 bases; unmatched bases: 12. CDR3 coding DNA: TGTGCCAGCTCACAGAGGGGGACAGACGTTAATGAAGCTTTCTTT. It yields the protein CASSQRGTDVNEAFF.

This chain links TRBV7-3 with TRBJ2-3, with a weak D call TRBD2 (6 bases). Trimming shortened V by 5 bases and J by 2 bases, and 23 bases separated the two germline ends. Germline values: CDR1 SGHTA, CDR2 FQGTGA. The CDR3 extends over 18 amino acids. The CDR3 nucleotides read TGTGCCAGCAGCCCCCGGTACGGGGGAAGGGGCCACACAGATACGCAGTATTTT. This encodes CASSPRYGGRGHTDTQYF.

V is TRBV11-2 and J is TRBJ1-3; perhaps TRBD1 as D (5 bases). The CDR3 has 15 amino acids. V was trimmed by 5 bases and J by 0 bases, leaving 11 bases between them. Germline-derived CDR1 and CDR2 are SGHAT and FQNNGV. The CDR3 is CASSLQAISGNTIYF. DNA for the CDR3: TGTGCCAGCAGCCTACAGGCCATCTCTGGAAACACCATATATTTT. Based on the CDR3 plus reference TRBV11-2 and TRBJ1-3, the full variable domain is EAGVAQSPRYKIIEKRQSVAFWCNPISGHATLYWYQQILGQGPKLLIQFQNNGVVDDSQLPKDRFSAERLKGVDSTLKIQPAKLEDSAVYLCASSLQAISGNTIYFGEGSWLTVV.

The gene calls are TRBV5-1 and TRBJ2-3; perhaps TRBD2 as D (6 bases). This CDR3 has 15 amino acids. The germline V and J ends were trimmed by 0 bases and 1 base, with 9 bases remaining between them. Germline V gene sequence: CDR1 SGHRS, CDR2 YFSETQ. The CDR3, as DNA: TGCGCCAGCAGCTTGGACCCGGGGGGCACAGATACGCAGTATTTT. The encoded protein is CASSLDPGGTDTQYF.

This clone was counted a few times. V gene TRBV7-3 combines with J gene TRBJ1-2, with 10 bases aligning to TRBD1. Germline lookup yields CDR1 SGHTA and CDR2 FQGTGA. The CDR3 runs 14 residues. Trimming cost V 5 bases and J 3 bases; bases outside gene matches: 3. CDR3 sequence: CASSPGTGDYGYTF. The CDR3 DNA sequence: TGTGCCAGCAGCCCCGGGACAGGGGACTATGGCTACACCTTC.

V gene TRBV10-1 combines with J gene TRBJ1-6; D is undetermined. The V end lost 2 bases, the J end lost 8 bases, and 7 bases lay between the germline ends. Germline V gene lookup returns CDR1 WNHNN and CDR2 SYGVQD (reference sequence). CDR3 size: 13 residues. This CDR3 reads CASSENQYSPLHF. The CDR3 DNA reads TGCGCCAGCAGTGAGAATCAGTATTCACCCCTCCACTTT.

In DNA, the CDR3 is TGTGCCTGGAGTGACAGTTACGAGCAGTACTTC. It is translated as CAWSDSYEQYF. J is TRBJ2-7 and V is TRBV30; D is unclear. Trimming cost V 1 base and J 4 bases, with 5 bases left between them. The CDR3 loop spans 11 amino acids. The germline V gene encodes CDR1 GTSNPN and CDR2 SVGIG (reference sequence).

The CDR3 DNA is TGTGCCAGCGCGTCAGGACAGGGATTGAGTTCACCCCTCCACTTT. Translation: CASASGQGLSSPLHF. This chain links TRBV28 with TRBJ1-6, with 8 bases that match TRBD1. This CDR3 is built from 15 residues. V lost 8 bases and J lost 9; bases outside the gene matches: 12. Germline assignment: CDR1 MDHEN and CDR2 SYDVKM. Based on the CDR3 plus reference TRBV28 and TRBJ1-6, the full variable domain is DVKVTQSSRYLVKRTGEKVFLECVQDMDHENMFWYRQDPGLGLRLIYFSYDVKMKEKGDIPEGYSVSREKKERFSLILESASTNQTSMYLCASASGQGLSSPLHFGNGTRLTVT.

V is TRBV5-1 and J is TRBJ1-1, with 9 bases identical to TRBD1. This CDR3 region has 16 residues. The V gene end was trimmed by 4 bases and the J gene end by 5 bases; junction bases not matched to a gene: 12. The germline V gene has CDR1 SGHRS and CDR2 YFSETQ. CDR3 in amino acids: CASSTGTGRMATEAFF. Written as DNA, the CDR3 is TGCGCCAGCAGCACTGGGACAGGGAGGATGGCGACTGAAGCTTTCTTT.

This chain joins TRBV21-1 and TRBJ1-1; the tabulated D call, TRBD1, remains unverified against the DNA. TRBV21-1 is an annotated pseudogene. CDR3 length equals 18 residues. The CDR3 is CASSNKGESRGRRTEAFF. In nucleotides, the CDR3 is TGTGCCAGCAGCAATAAGGGAGAGAGTAGGGGGCGCCGGACTGAAGCTTTCTTT.

The chain joins TRBV10-3 to TRBJ2-1, with 8 nucleotides matching TRBD1. In germline, CDR1 is ENHRY, CDR2 SYGVKD. V shed 0 bases and J 5 bases; nucleotides not matched to a gene: 6. This CDR3 has 16 residues. CDR3 protein: CAISESGTGNDNEQFF. The CDR3 nucleotides are TGTGCCATCAGTGAGTCCGGGACAGGTAATGACAATGAGCAGTTCTTC.

The chain is built from TRBV7-2 and TRBJ2-5; 8 positions match TRBD2. CDR1 and CDR2 from the germline V gene are SGHTA and FQGNSA. Trimming took 6 bases from V and 5 from J; bases not matched to a gene: 8. The CDR3 runs 14 residues. This chain's CDR3 is CASRVAGLGETQYF. In nucleotides, the CDR3 is TGTGCCAGCAGAGTAGCGGGGCTCGGGGAGACCCAGTACTTC.

The sample holds a few counts of this clone. The chain employs TRBV7-3 and TRBJ1-2, with TRBD1 as a possible D gene (5 bases). Germline values: CDR1 SGHTA, CDR2 FQGTGA. V lost 2 bases and J 7 bases, leaving 14 bases between the germline ends. The CDR3 loop spans 14 amino acids. CDR3 DNA sequence: TGTGCCAGCAGCTTATGGACCCAAAGGGGTGGCTACACCTTC. It yields the protein CASSLWTQRGGYTF.

This clone was observed a few times. This rearrangement joins TRBV5-1 to TRBJ2-2; D unresolved. Trimming stripped 1 base from V and 2 bases from J, with 9 bases between. Germline assignment: CDR1 SGHRS and CDR2 YFSETQ. This CDR3 spans 15 amino acids. The DNA of the CDR3 is TGCGCCAGCAGCTTGTATGATACTAACACCGGGGAGCTGTTTTTT. It encodes CASSLYDTNTGELFF. The full variable domain, rest sourced from reference TRBV5-1 and TRBJ2-2, is KAGVTQTPRYLIKTRGQQVTLSCSPISGHRSVSWYQQTPGQGLQFLFEYFSETQRNKGNFPGRFSGRQFSNSRSEMNVSTLELGDSALYLCASSLYDTNTGELFFGEGSRLTVL.

The chain links TRBV10-3 to TRBJ1-2, with TRBD1 matching over 8 bases. V shed 6 bases and J 7 bases; nucleotides not matched to a gene: 10. Germline V gene data show CDR1 as ENHRY and CDR2 as SYGVKD. The CDR3 consists of 14 residues. CDR3 sequence: CAIRPGGPKGGYTF. The CDR3 DNA is TGTGCCATCAGGCCAGGGGGCCCCAAAGGTGGCTACACCTTC.

The chain employs TRBV27 and TRBJ1-6; 7 bases agree with TRBD1. CDR3 length: 14 amino acids. With 6 bases clipped from V and 6 bases from J, the junction kept 5 bases outside the gene matches. Germline CDR1 is MNHEY and CDR2 is SMNVEV (reference sequence). CDR3 region: CASSQGQFNSPLHF. The CDR3 nucleotides are TGTGCCAGCAGCCAGGGACAGTTTAATTCACCCCTCCACTTT.

The chain joins TRBV7-3 to TRBJ1-1, with a weak D call TRBD1 (5 bases). V was trimmed by 6 bases and J by 3 bases, leaving 11 bases between them. The CDR3 runs 13 residues. The germline V gene has CDR1 SGHTA and CDR2 FQGTGA. The DNA of the CDR3 is TGTGCCAGCAGGTGGACAAAGGACACTGAAGCTTTCTTT. It translates to CASRWTKDTEAFF.

This sequence joins TRBV30 and TRBJ1-6; 9 nucleotides align to TRBD1. CDR3 length: 19 residues. The trim removed 3 bases at V and 0 bases at J, leaving 12 bases unmatched. CDR1 is GTSNPN, CDR2 SVGIG, per germline (reference sequence). The CDR3 DNA is TGTGCCTGGAGCTGGGCGGGGACAGGGTATAACTCCTATAATTCACCCCTCCACTTT. It is translated as CAWSWAGTGYNSYNSPLHF.

The J gene is TRBJ1-1, the V gene TRBV18; 7 bases align to TRBD1. Germline-derived CDR1 and CDR2 are KGHSH and LQKENI. Trimming at V came to 1 base and at J to 6 bases, leaving 11 bases not matched to a gene. The CDR3 is made up of 16 amino acids. The CDR3 sequence is CASSPRQGREGAEAFF. CDR3 DNA: TGTGCCAGCTCACCACGACAGGGAAGGGAAGGGGCTGAAGCTTTCTTT.

The rearrangement uses TRBV6-1 and TRBJ2-1; D perhaps matches TRBD2 (6 bases). The V end was cut by 2 bases, the J end by 7 bases, with 15 bases between. Per germline, CDR1 MNHNS and CDR2 SASEGT. CDR3 length: 15 amino acids. The CDR3 coding sequence is TGTGCCAGCAGTGAACCCGGGAGTATGGTGAATGAGCAGTTCTTC. Protein: CASSEPGSMVNEQFF.

This sequence joins TRBV2 and TRBJ2-7; weak D call: TRBD2 (5 bases). Germline CDR1 SNHLY, CDR2 FYNNEI. Trimming cost V 7 bases and J 0 bases, with 13 bases left between them. The CDR3 extends over 14 amino acids. In nucleotides, the CDR3 is TGTGCCAGCATTCCTTCGGGGTACTCCTACGAGCAGTACTTC. Translated: CASIPSGYSYEQYF.

The chain links TRBV7-3 to TRBJ1-1; perhaps TRBD1 as D (6 bases). This CDR3 spans 15 amino acids. The germline gives CDR1 SGHTA, CDR2 FQGTGA. V dropped 5 bases and J dropped 4 bases, with 17 bases sitting between them. CDR3 sequence (DNA): TGTGCCAGCAGCGCCTCAGGGGTCGGCGGCACTGAAGCTTTCTTT. Protein product: CASSASGVGGTEAFF.

V usage is TRBV10-2 and J usage is TRBJ2-1, with 9 bases that match TRBD1. Germline CDR1 WSHSY, CDR2 SAAADI. CDR3 length: 15 residues. V was pared by 5 bases and J by 3 bases, with 5 bases of the junction left unmatched. The CDR3 sequence: CASSKQGAVYNEQFF. CDR3 nucleotide sequence: TGCGCCAGCAGTAAACAGGGGGCAGTCTACAATGAGCAGTTCTTC.

The J gene is TRBJ2-3, the V gene TRBV7-9; TRBD2 matches 14 bases. The germline gives CDR1 SEHNR, CDR2 FQNEAQ (reference sequence). The CDR3 contains 18 residues. J gave up 3 bases and V 4 bases, and 9 bases lay outside the gene matches. CDR3 loop: CASSSWGTSGSLTDTQYF. The CDR3 nucleotides read TGTGCCAGCAGCTCCTGGGGGACTAGCGGGAGTTTGACAGATACGCAGTATTTT.

In its sample, this clone was seen a few times. J is TRBJ2-7 and V is TRBV7-2, with D tentatively TRBD2 (5 bases). Germline assignment: CDR1 SGHTA and CDR2 FQGNSA. The CDR3 contains 14 residues. Trimming cost V 5 bases and J 4 bases, with 15 bases left between them. The CDR3 spells CASSPPERMYEQYF. DNA of the CDR3: TGTGCCAGCAGCCCCCCTGAGCGGATGTACGAGCAGTACTTC.

This clone was found once. The rearrangement joins TRBV18 to TRBJ1-5, with D maybe TRBD1 (6 bases). The CDR3 contains 15 residues. V gave up 8 bases and J gave up 5 bases, with 19 bases separating them. Looked up from germline, CDR1 is KGHSH and CDR2 is LQKENI. CDR3 sequence (DNA): TGTGCCAGCGTACGGGACAATCCGGCGGATCAGCCCCAGCATTTT. It is translated as CASVRDNPADQPQHF.

J is TRBJ1-2 and V is TRBV2; D unclear. There are 13 residues in the CDR3. Germline V gene sequence: CDR1 SNHLY, CDR2 FYNNEI. Trimming removed 4 bases at V and 3 bases at J, with 9 bases between. CDR3 coding DNA: TGTGCCAGCAGTGCTGTCCAGTACTATGGCTACACCTTC. Amino acid sequence: CASSAVQYYGYTF.